The clone carrying this T cell receptor beta chain came up a few times. The CDR3 extends over 11 amino acids. V lost 7 bases and J 3 bases, leaving 4 bases between the germline ends. Per the germline V gene, CDR1 is MNHEY and CDR2 is SVGAGI. TCRdb's copy holds only in-frame clones and misses some; the assay was immunoSEQ multiplex PCR. The table shows roughly 69,000 clones, with approximately 90% occurring only once. The data were obtained in a study of T cell changes during pregnancy in multiple sclerosis. The material was peripheral blood, obtained in the third trimester of pregnancy. The chain combines TRBV6-5 with TRBJ2-1; D is unclear. The sequence was obtained from a female donor with multiple sclerosis, enrolled in a pregnancy study. The DNA of the CDR3 is TGTGCCAGCACCCACTACAATGAGCAGTTCTTC. It yields the protein CASTHYNEQFF.